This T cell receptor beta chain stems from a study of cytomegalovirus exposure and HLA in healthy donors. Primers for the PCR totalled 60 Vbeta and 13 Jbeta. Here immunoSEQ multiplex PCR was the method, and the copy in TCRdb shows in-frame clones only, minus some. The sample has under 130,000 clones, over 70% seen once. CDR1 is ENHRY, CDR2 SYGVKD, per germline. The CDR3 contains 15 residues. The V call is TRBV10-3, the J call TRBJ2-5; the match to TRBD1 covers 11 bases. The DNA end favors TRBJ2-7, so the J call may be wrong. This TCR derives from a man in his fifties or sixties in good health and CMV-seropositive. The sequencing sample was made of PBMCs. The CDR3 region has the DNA TGTGCCATCAGACAGGGACAGGGGGTAATCTACGAGCAGTACTTC. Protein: CAIRQGQGVIYEQYF.